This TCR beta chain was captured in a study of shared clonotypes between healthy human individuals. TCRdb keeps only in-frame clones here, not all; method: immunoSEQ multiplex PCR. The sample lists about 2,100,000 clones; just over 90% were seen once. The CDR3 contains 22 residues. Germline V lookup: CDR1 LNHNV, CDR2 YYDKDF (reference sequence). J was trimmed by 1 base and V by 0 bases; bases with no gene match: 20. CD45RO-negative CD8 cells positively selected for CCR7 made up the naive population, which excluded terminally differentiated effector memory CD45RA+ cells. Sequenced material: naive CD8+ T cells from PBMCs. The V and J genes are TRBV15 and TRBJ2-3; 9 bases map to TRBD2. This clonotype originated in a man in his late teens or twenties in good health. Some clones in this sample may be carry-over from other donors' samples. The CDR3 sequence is CATSREPDSLRTSATGTDTQYF. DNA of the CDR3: TGTGCCACCAGCAGAGAACCGGACAGCCTTCGGACTAGCGCTACGGGCACAGATACGCAGTATTTT.